Here is one TCR beta chain with its context. Its antigen remains unidentified. No base quality values were provided; no much bigger clone lies one nucleotide off. The data were taken from a study of blood T cells in healthy people across ages (dated by TCRdb to the mid-2010s). Turning to the overall study: In model experiments, roughly one uniquely barcoded TCR beta cDNA molecule per two T cells was captured by template switching. Age-related changes in TCR beta repertoire diversity were measured in the study by deep sequencing normalized with unique cDNA molecular identifiers. The donors were divided into four age groups: young (average roughly 17 years), middle-aged (approximately 41), aged (under 70) and long-lived (more than 75). To avoid experimental bias, donors of different ages were spread randomly across the sequencing lanes. The study analyzed two additional independent replicas of 1 million unique cDNA reads from the same blood draw for two donors, one aged 18 to 30 and one aged 80 or older. Study-wide conclusions, independent of this receptor: Observed TCR beta diversity correlated strongly with the percentage of naive T cells measured by flow cytometry. Compared with the aged group, more naive CD4+ T cells, fewer expanded clones and increased TCR diversity were shown by the long-lived group, suggesting age selection. As age increased, observed TCR beta diversity per million T cells dropped in a roughly linear way, and a significant reduction was already evident by age roughly 40. The CMV infection status of donors was not known, potentially confounding age-related changes in expanded clonotypes. Estimates of total diversity from one million sequenced T cells were regarded as lower bounds and underestimates. Conclusive comparison of naive and antigen-experienced compartments was prevented by the profiling of bulk unsorted PBMCs.

The method was 5' RACE. Sequenced using an Illumina HiSeq 2500. A second PCR of about 7 to 12 cycles was run with a J-beta primer mix and a sample-barcoded 5' primer. A unique molecular identifier was introduced onto each TCR beta cDNA molecule by a template-switch 5' adaptor carrying 12 random nucleotides. Each sample yielded at least 3 million CDR3-containing paired-end reads. First-strand cDNA was synthesized from all RNA with the Mint cDNA synthesis kit, primed by a TRBC-specific oligonucleotide. All cDNA was treated with uracil-DNA glycosylase and then went through a first 18-cycle PCR with the universal primers M1SS and BC2_uni_R. The study's processing was this. For normalization, 1 million high-quality reads, each with a distinct molecular identifier, were randomly selected from each sample. Reads with shared molecular identifiers were discarded instead of being binned into consensus sequences. MiTCR, with a Q25 quality threshold and the strictest error-elimination algorithm, was used for CDR3 identification, clonotype clustering and error correction. Lower-bound total TCR beta diversity was estimated with a nonparametric unseen species model using Euler transformation. Through fastp at Q25 and MiXCR, TCRdb rebuilt clones from the public reads, retaining in-frame beta chains. Rows matching on CDR3 protein sequence are summarized as one entry with the most common DNA and genes. The V and J calls were not made by the authors but by TCRdb's processing. For this sample the table gives 1,500,000 or so distinct CDR3 sequences, of which roughly two fifths were detected only once. The leading ten clones occupy about 4% of the sample.

From a lookup of the germline V gene, CDR1 and CDR2 are SQVTM and ANQGSEA. The V end loses 6 bases and the J end loses 1 base, and a stretch of 13 bases separates them. From its cysteine to its phenylalanine, the CDR3 spans 13 amino acids. The only DNA kept is the CDR3, 39 bases in frame from the first base. Donors were a few dozen systemically healthy Caucasian individuals from Russia aged 6 to 90 years. Each donor gave ten milliliters of peripheral blood, drawn into EDTA-treated Vacutainer tubes. Ficoll-Paque density-gradient centrifugation was used to isolate PBMCs, with at least 6.5 million obtained per sample. Total RNA was extracted from PBMCs with Trizol reagent, with at least 6 micrograms obtained per sample. For every donor, an aliquot of PBMCs went through flow cytometry to measure the percentages of naive CD45RAhigh/CD27high T cells.

This clonotype was obtained from a woman under 30 in good health. Recombination linked TRBV29-1 to TRBJ2-7; the D gene remains uncertain. Sequencing was performed on blood. In nucleotide form, the sequence is TGCAGCGTGCTAACCACAGAGTCCTACGAGCAGTACTTC. It translates as CSVLTTESYEQYF.